This T cell receptor (beta chain) was identified during a study of shared T cell receptors in the human thymus. Unmatched junction bases numbered 13, after V lost 2 bases and J lost 5 bases. From germline, CDR1 is SEHNR and CDR2 FQNEAQ (reference sequence). The CDR3 runs 17 residues. TCRdb keeps only in-frame clones here, not all; method: immunoSEQ multiplex PCR. The table lists some 700,000 clones, approximately 85% of them singletons, with 0.0095% to 0.011% in the top ten. This sample was shared with a second study, whose subject was human thymus T cells. That source reports: It was from resections taken during corrective heart surgery that the thymus tissue came.

The clonotype originates from a girl less than two years old with a congenital heart defect. V is TRBV7-9 and J is TRBJ1-2, with 8 bases matching TRBD1. The sequenced sample was thymocytes. The CDR3 coding sequence is TGTGCCAGCAGCTTAAGCGGGACAGGACCGGGGAAATATGGCTACACCTTC. This gives the protein CASSLSGTGPGKYGYTF.